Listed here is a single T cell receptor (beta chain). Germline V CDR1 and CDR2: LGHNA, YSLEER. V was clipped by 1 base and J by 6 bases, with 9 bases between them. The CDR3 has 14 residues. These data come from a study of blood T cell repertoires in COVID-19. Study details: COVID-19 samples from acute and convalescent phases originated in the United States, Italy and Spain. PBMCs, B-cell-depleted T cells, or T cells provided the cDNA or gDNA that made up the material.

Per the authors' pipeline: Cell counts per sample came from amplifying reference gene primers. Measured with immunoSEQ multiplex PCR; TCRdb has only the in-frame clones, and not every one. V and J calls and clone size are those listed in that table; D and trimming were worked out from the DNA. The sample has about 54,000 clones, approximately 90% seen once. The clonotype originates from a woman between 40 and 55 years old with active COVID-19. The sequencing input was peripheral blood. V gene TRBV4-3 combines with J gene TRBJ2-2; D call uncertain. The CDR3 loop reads CASSQALFSGELFF. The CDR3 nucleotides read TGCGCCAGCAGCCAAGCTTTGTTCTCCGGGGAGCTGTTTTTT.